The rows below give T cell receptor beta chains drawn from one sample of a study of CD8 T cells in Susac syndrome. In TCRdb, the immunoSEQ multiplex PCR reads were re-called with MiXCR into one record per CDR3 protein. The table lists about 140,000 distinct CDR3 sequences, around 93% of them singletons. Sequenced sample: CD8+ T cells from PBMCs. These receptors all come from a human donor with Susac syndrome. Both conserved end residues are trimmed from each CDR3.

J	V	CDR3
TRBJ1-5	TRBV20-1	SASADRGLGQPQH
TRBJ2-5	TRBV7-9	ASSSRPETQY
TRBJ2-3	TRBV20-1	SAARDSTDTQY
TRBJ2-1	TRBV11-3	ASRSRDNYNEQF
TRBJ2-5	TRBV20-1	SASTPGGDETQY
TRBJ2-1	TRBV5-6	ASSVGTSGSRGDEQF
TRBJ2-2	TRBV20-1	SAIAGDTGELF
TRBJ2-1	TRBV27	ATLIGNEQF
TRBJ1-1	TRBV18	ASSPRNTEAF
TRBJ2-1	TRBV2	ASSLGKLENNEQF
TRBJ1-2	TRBV27	ASSFTGTALDYT
TRBJ2-1	TRBV29-1	SVPPGGSKEQF
TRBJ1-1	TRBV7-3	ASSKTGGNTEAF
TRBJ2-7	TRBV12-3/TRBV12-4	ASRRQASYEQY
TRBJ2-3	TRBV6-1	ATSGQGSDTQY
TRBJ2-7	TRBV7-9	ASSLAGIQAGAYEQY
TRBJ1-2	TRBV6-5	ASSYSGLWQDYGYT
TRBJ1-5	TRBV7-8	ASSLDLGDSNQPQH
TRBJ1-1	TRBV4-2	ASSQATGDTEAF
TRBJ1-2	TRBV7-6	ASSDGTGFVYT
TRBJ2-1	TRBV25-1	AYGQGSRNEQF
TRBJ2-3	TRBV30	ACLVGSTDTQY
TRBJ2-7	TRBV12-3/TRBV12-4	ASRDSAYEQY
TRBJ1-3	TRBV7-9	ASSLAGQSHSGNTIY
TRBJ2-4	TRBV12-3/TRBV12-4	ASSPKTGAENIQY
TRBJ2-5	TRBV15	ATSRDSETQY
TRBJ2-7	TRBV20-1	SARRAESYEQY
TRBJ2-2	TRBV30	AWTAPTGELF
TRBJ2-1	TRBV7-9	ASRTDRYNEQF
TRBJ2-7	TRBV4-1	ASSQTSEVSYEQY
TRBJ1-2	TRBV29-1	SVEDSGQGFYGYT
TRBJ1-1	TRBV29-1	SVDGTGDTEAF
TRBJ2-7	TRBV4-1	ASSQEGSLFYEQY
TRBJ1-1	TRBV9	ASSVATWDEAF
TRBJ2-1	TRBV28	ASSPGTRHNEQF
TRBJ1-2	TRBV12-3/TRBV12-4	ASAFATNYGYT
TRBJ2-1	TRBV29-1	SVVGLAGLNEQF